These T cell receptor beta chains were read from a single sample in a study of blood T cell repertoires in COVID-19. This table comes from immunoSEQ multiplex PCR, and its TCRdb copy is limited to in-frame clones, with some not included. The sample lists 150,000 to 200,000 clones, about 80% seen once, with approximately 10% in the top ten. Input material: peripheral blood. The receptors come from a man between 65 and 85 years old with active or convalescent COVID-19. Each CDR3 is given with its conserved first and last residue. Fields, in order: J gene, D gene, V gene, CDR3 length, clone size, CDR3 protein, CDR3 DNA. A D gene is named only where the DNA matches it firmly. A clone size is listed for some rows: how often the clone was seen (once, few, many), or a class if it is expanded.

TRBJ1-6 . TRBV7-2 16 . CASSLVVGRGYSPLHF TGTGCCAGCAGCTTAGTGGTCGGTAGGGGGTACTCACCCCTCCACTTT
TRBJ1-1 . TRBV2 13 . CASRFDSRAFTFF TGTGCCAGCAGATTCGACAGCCGCGCCTTTACTTTCTTT
TRBJ2-2 . TRBV27 13 once CASQGDRTGELFF TGTGCCAGCCAAGGGGATCGGACCGGGGAGCTGTTTTTT
TRBJ1-5 . TRBV5-5 15 . CASSSLDRNNQPQHF TGTGCCAGCAGCTCCCTGGACAGAAACAATCAGCCCCAGCATTTT
TRBJ2-1 . TRBV30 16 . CAWSASGRGRSNEQFF TGTGCCTGGAGTGCCTCCGGCAGGGGTAGGTCCAATGAGCAGTTCTTC
TRBJ2-1 TRBD1 TRBV11-3 12 few CASSLTGGHEFF TGTGCCAGCAGCCTGACAGGGGGTCATGAGTTCTTC
TRBJ1-1 . TRBV7-2 15 . CASSPPGTPNTEAFF TGTGCCAGCAGCCCCCCCGGGACACCGAACACTGAAGCTTTCTTT
TRBJ2-4 . TRBV15 19 . CATSSPEGGNRLAKNIQYF TGTGCCACCAGCAGTCCCGAGGGGGGGAACAGGCTAGCCAAAAACATTCAGTACTTC
TRBJ1-3 . TRBV9 16 once CASSVVGGSSGNTIYF TGTGCCAGCAGCGTAGTTGGGGGGTCGTCTGGAAACACCATATATTTT
TRBJ1-5 . TRBV5-5 14 once CASSLGGLGQPQHF TGTGCCAGCAGCCTCGGGGGGCTCGGTCAGCCCCAGCATTTT
TRBJ1-5 TRBD1 TRBV28 14 . CASTVDRVNQPQHF TGTGCCAGCACCGTGGACAGGGTCAATCAGCCCCAGCATTTT
TRBJ2-2 TRBD2 TRBV7-2 16 once CASSLVGLVNTGELFF TGTGCCAGCAGCTTAGTGGGACTAGTCAACACCGGGGAGCTGTTTTTT
TRBJ2-5 TRBD1 TRBV6-2/TRBV6-3 14 . CASSYGGQQETQYF TGTGCCAGCAGTTACGGGGGACAGCAAGAGACCCAGTACTTC
TRBJ2-2 . TRBV12-3/TRBV12-4 13 few CASSLALRGELFF TGTGCCAGCAGTTTAGCGCTACGTGGGGAGCTGTTTTTT